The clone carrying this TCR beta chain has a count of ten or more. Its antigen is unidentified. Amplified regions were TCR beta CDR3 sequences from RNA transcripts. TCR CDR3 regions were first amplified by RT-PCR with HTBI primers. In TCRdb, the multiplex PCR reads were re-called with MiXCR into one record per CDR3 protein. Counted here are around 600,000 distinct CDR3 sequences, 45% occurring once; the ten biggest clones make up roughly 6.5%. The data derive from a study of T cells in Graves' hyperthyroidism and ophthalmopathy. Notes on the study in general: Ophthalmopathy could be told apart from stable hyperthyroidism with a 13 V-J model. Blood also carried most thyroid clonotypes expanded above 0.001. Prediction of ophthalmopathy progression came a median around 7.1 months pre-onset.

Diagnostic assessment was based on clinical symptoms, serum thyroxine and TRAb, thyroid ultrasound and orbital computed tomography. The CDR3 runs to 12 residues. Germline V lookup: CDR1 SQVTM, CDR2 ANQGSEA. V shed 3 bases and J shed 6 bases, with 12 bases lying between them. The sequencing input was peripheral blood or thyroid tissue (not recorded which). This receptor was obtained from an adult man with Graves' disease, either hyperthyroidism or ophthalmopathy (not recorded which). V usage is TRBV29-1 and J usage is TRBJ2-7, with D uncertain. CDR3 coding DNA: TGCAGCGTTGATGTGGGCCTGGGCGAGCAGTACTTC. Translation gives CSVDVGLGEQYF.